Shown below are 32 T cell receptor beta chains from a single sample sequenced in a study of T-cell memory formation after mild COVID-19 (dated by TCRdb to about 2021). Receptor libraries were prepared by 5' RACE. For sequencing, an Illumina NovaSeq 6000 was employed. TCRdb reprocessing: public reads trimmed at Q25 with fastp, clones called with MiXCR, in-frame beta chains kept. When rows share a CDR3 protein, they turn into one entry using the most common DNA and genes. Present in this sample are a few hundred thousand distinct CDR3 sequences, around 15% of which were seen just once. The ten top clones hold approximately 23% of the sample. The sequenced sample consisted of PBMCs or a T cell subset sorted from them (not recorded which). These receptors came from a young man who had mild COVID-19 (a few samples of this study predate the infection). The sample titles of this study are shuffled in the database, so cell type and time point are left out; the donor was told from shared clones.

This clonotype was counted many times. V gene TRBV6-5 combines with J gene TRBJ2-5; 8 bases align to TRBD1. Germline V CDR1 and CDR2: MNHEY, SVGAGI. Unmatched junction bases numbered 7, after V lost 5 bases and J lost 5 bases. The CDR3 consists of 14 residues. As DNA, the CDR3 is TGTGCCAGCAGTCATTACAGGGGGAGGGAGACCCAGTACTTC. As protein: CASSHYRGRETQYF.

The V call is TRBV6-1, the J call TRBJ1-2; D uncertain. Trimming removed 0 bases at V and 4 bases at J, with 15 bases between. Germline CDR1 is MNHNS and CDR2 is SASEGT. This CDR3 contains 16 residues. This CDR3 reads CASSEALRSMVYGYTF. DNA for the CDR3: TGTGCCAGCAGTGAAGCTCTTCGGAGCATGGTCTATGGCTACACCTTC.

The chain recombines TRBV20-1 with TRBJ2-5; 9 bases match TRBD1. CDR3 length: 14 amino acids. With 5 bases clipped from V and 4 bases from J, the junction kept 8 bases outside the gene matches. Per germline, CDR1 DFQATT and CDR2 SNEGSKA (reference sequence). In DNA form, the CDR3 reads TGCAGTGCTGTACAGGGGGCGCGGATAGAGACCCAGTACTTC. It is translated as CSAVQGARIETQYF.

The rearrangement uses TRBV4-3 and TRBJ1-1; a weak D match, TRBD1 (5 bases). Germline CDR1 reads LGHNA; CDR2 reads YSLEER. The CDR3 is 15 amino acids. Trimming shortened V by 1 base and J by 2 bases, and 11 bases separated the two germline ends. The CDR3 region is CASSQGVRDNTEAFF. The CDR3 DNA sequence: TGCGCCAGCAGCCAAGGGGTTCGGGACAACACTGAAGCTTTCTTT.

In this sample, this clonotype turned up a few times. The V and J genes are TRBV27 and TRBJ1-4, with 9 bases fitting TRBD1. Germline CDR1 MNHEY, CDR2 SMNVEV (reference sequence). V was pared by 2 bases and J by 8 bases, with 6 bases of the junction left unmatched. This CDR3 region has 15 residues. CDR3 loop: CASSLKTGGREKLFF. The CDR3, as DNA: TGTGCCAGCAGTTTAAAGACAGGGGGTCGGGAAAAACTGTTTTTT.

The chain has TRBV12-3 or TRBV12-4 and TRBJ1-6, with TRBD1 as a possible D gene (6 bases). The CDR3 is 12 residues long. V gave up 7 bases and J gave up 18 bases, with 19 bases separating them. CDR3 in DNA: TGTGCCAGCACCCCTGCCAGGGGACAACCCCACTTT. Its translation: CASTPARGQPHF.

The rearrangement joins TRBV28 to TRBJ1-1; no reliable D call. The germline V and J ends were trimmed by 10 bases and 11 bases, with 14 bases remaining between them. The CDR3 consists of 10 residues. Germline V CDR1 and CDR2: MDHEN, SYDVKM. In DNA form, the CDR3 reads TGTGCCACTTTTTTGTCAGGTGCTTTCTTT. Translating gives CATFLSGAFF.

V usage is TRBV19 and J usage is TRBJ1-5; D not resolved. The CDR3 has 14 residues. V lost 3 bases to trimming and J lost 1 base, with 7 bases between them. Germline V gene sequence: CDR1 LNHDA, CDR2 SQIVND (reference sequence). CDR3 sequence (DNA): TGTGCCAGTAGTATTGGCGACAGCAATCAGCCCCAGCATTTT. It encodes CASSIGDSNQPQHF.

This rearrangement joins TRBV6-5 to TRBJ1-1; D perhaps matches TRBD1 (6 bases). This CDR3 spans 13 amino acids. V lost 6 bases to trimming and J lost 4 bases, with 12 bases between them. Germline CDR1 and CDR2: MNHEY and SVGAGI. Written as DNA, the CDR3 is TGTGCCAGCAGAGGGGGGGCCGGCACTGAAGCTTTCTTT. Its translation: CASRGGAGTEAFF.

Comments on this clonotype: A read error is possible here, since a much larger clone lies one base away. The chain uses TRBV12-3 or TRBV12-4 and TRBJ2-2, with D uncertain. The CDR3 consists of 13 residues. Trimming cost V 5 bases and J 6 bases, with 10 bases left between them. The CDR3 DNA is TGTGCCAGCAGTCGCAAGGACCCCGGGGAGCTGTTTTTT. Translating gives CASSRKDPGELFF.

The genes are TRBV2 and TRBJ2-3; 8 bases are a match to TRBD1. Germline V gene sequence: CDR1 SNHLY, CDR2 FYNNEI. This CDR3 contains 17 residues. V lost 6 bases and J lost 4; bases outside the gene matches: 15. This CDR3 reads CASRRQGMKAHSDTQYF. CDR3 sequence (DNA): TGTGCCAGCAGGAGACAGGGGATGAAGGCACATTCAGATACGCAGTATTTT.

Only a few counts were recorded for this clonotype. The gene calls are TRBV7-2 and TRBJ1-5; D remains unclear. CDR1 is SGHTA and CDR2 is FQGNSA in the germline V gene. V shed 2 bases and J shed 6 bases, with 8 bases lying between them. The CDR3 runs to 13 residues. The CDR3 bases are TGTGCCAGCAGCTTATTCGGACGTCAGCCCCAGCATTTT. Encoded protein: CASSLFGRQPQHF.

The chain recombines TRBV7-6 with TRBJ2-3; D could derive from TRBD1 or TRBD2 (5 bases each). With 3 bases removed from V and 0 bases from J, the gap between germline ends came to 13 bases. CDR1 is SGHVS and CDR2 is FNYEAQ in the germline V gene. This CDR3 has 16 amino acids. CDR3: CASSFPPGPSTDTQYF. CDR3 sequence (DNA): TGTGCCAGCAGCTTTCCCCCGGGACCCAGCACAGATACGCAGTATTTT.

This chain links TRBV27 with TRBJ1-2; D unclear. The CDR3 totals 13 residues. The V and J ends lost 3 bases and 8 bases respectively, with 13 bases between them. CDR1 is MNHEY, CDR2 SMNVEV, per germline (reference sequence). CDR3 bases: TGTGCCAGCAGTTTCTCGGGGTTGTTGGGCTACACCTTC. This sequence encodes CASSFSGLLGYTF.

CDR3 loop: CSARDTPTYQPQHF. DNA for the CDR3: TGCAGTGCTAGAGATACTCCTACTTATCAGCCCCAGCATTTT. This chain uses TRBV20-1 with TRBJ1-5; D gene unclear. Trimming left V 0 bases short and J 5 bases short, with 11 bases between. The CDR3 is 14 residues long. Germline-derived CDR1 and CDR2 are DFQATT and SNEGSKA (reference sequence).

This clonotype came up a few times. This chain connects TRBV20-1 to TRBJ1-4; D is uncertain. The CDR3 has 13 residues. Trimming shortened V by 8 bases and J by 4 bases, and 14 bases separated the two germline ends. CDR1 DFQATT and CDR2 SNEGSKA come from the germline V gene (reference sequence). CDR3 sequence: CSTREALNEKLFF. DNA for the CDR3: TGCAGTACCCGAGAGGCCCTTAATGAAAAACTGTTTTTT.

The chain is built from TRBV2 and TRBJ1-4, with 9 bases aligning to TRBD1. Germline trimming cut 4 bases from V and 7 bases from J; bases unmatched to any gene: 7. The CDR3 contains 15 residues. Per the germline V gene, CDR1 is SNHLY and CDR2 is FYNNEI. This CDR3 is CASSAEGTGSEKLFF. CDR3 bases: TGTGCCAGCAGTGCTGAGGGGACAGGGAGTGAAAAACTGTTTTTT.

The chain joins TRBV27 to TRBJ1-5; D unresolved. V lost 8 bases and J 1 base, leaving 9 bases between the germline ends. Germline V lookup: CDR1 MNHEY, CDR2 SMNVEV (reference sequence). The CDR3 covers 13 residues. Written as DNA, the CDR3 is TGTGCCAGCGGTTGGGCCAGCAATCAGCCCCAGCATTTT. Its translation: CASGWASNQPQHF.

V is TRBV10-2 and J is TRBJ1-1; D remains ambiguous. Trimming stripped 2 bases from V and 3 bases from J, with 4 bases between. In germline, CDR1 is WSHSY, CDR2 SAAADI. The CDR3 spans 12 residues. The CDR3 sequence: CASSERHTEAFF. CDR3 nucleotide sequence: TGCGCCAGCAGTGAGCGGCACACTGAAGCTTTCTTT.

Only a few counts were recorded for this clonotype. This chain connects TRBV6-6 to TRBJ1-2; TRBD1 might be the D (6 bases). The germline CDR1 and CDR2 sequences are MNHNY and SVGAGI (reference sequence). This CDR3 contains 12 residues. V lost 6 bases and J lost 8, with 13 bases in between. CDR3 amino acids: CASSLLDRGYTF. CDR3 sequence (DNA): TGTGCCAGCAGCCTCTTGGACAGAGGCTACACCTTC.

The genes are TRBV19 and TRBJ2-5, with D possibly TRBD2 on 5 matching bases. The CDR3 covers 13 residues. V shed 5 bases and J shed 3 bases, with 10 bases lying between them. Germline V gene data show CDR1 as LNHDA and CDR2 as SQIVND (reference sequence). Written as DNA, the CDR3 is TGTGCCAGTAGTGTCCCGGGGAAAGAGACCCAGTACTTC. This codes for CASSVPGKETQYF.

V gene TRBV30 combines with J gene TRBJ2-3, with D perhaps matching TRBD2 (5 bases). Germline CDR1 reads GTSNPN; CDR2 reads SVGIG (reference sequence). Trimming removed 5 bases at V and 2 bases at J, with 8 bases between. The CDR3 is made up of 12 amino acids. CDR3 sequence (DNA): TGTGCCTGGGGACTCGTCACAGATACGCAGTATTTT. Its protein is CAWGLVTDTQYF.

This clonotype has a count of ten or more. The rearrangement links TRBV4-1 to TRBJ2-1, with a possible D match to TRBD2 (5 bases). The CDR3 length is 16 residues. V dropped 0 bases and J dropped 1 base, with 10 bases sitting between them. The germline V gene has CDR1 MGHRA and CDR2 YSYEKL. The CDR3 sequence is CASSQDWTESYNEQFF. In DNA, the CDR3 is TGCGCCAGCAGCCAAGATTGGACTGAGTCCTACAATGAGCAGTTCTTC.

The CDR3: CASIRGANTGELFF. The DNA for the CDR3 is TGTGCCAGCATTAGAGGGGCGAACACCGGGGAGCTGTTTTTT. The chain uses TRBV7-6 and TRBJ2-2; D possibly matches TRBD1 or TRBD2 (5 bases each). Trimming stripped 7 bases from V and 0 bases from J, with 9 bases between. The CDR3 length is 14 residues. Per germline, CDR1 SGHVS and CDR2 FNYEAQ.

The J gene is TRBJ1-5, the V gene TRBV19; TRBD1 is a possible D gene (5 bases). CDR3 length equals 14 residues. In germline, CDR1 is LNHDA, CDR2 SQIVND (reference sequence). Trimming pared 3 bases from V and 5 bases from J, leaving 11 bases between. This chain's CDR3 is CASSIGREYQPQHF. DNA of the CDR3: TGTGCCAGTAGTATCGGCAGGGAGTATCAGCCCCAGCATTTT.

This clonotype occurred a few times. The chain employs TRBV5-1 and TRBJ2-5, with 8 nucleotides matching TRBD1. V was clipped by 5 bases and J by 1 base; unmatched bases: 7. There are 15 residues in the CDR3. Germline CDR1 is SGHRS and CDR2 is YFSETQ. The CDR3 loop is CASRVGTGPQETQYF. The DNA of the CDR3 is TGCGCCAGCAGAGTAGGGACAGGCCCCCAAGAGACCCAGTACTTC.

This chain links TRBV11-1 with TRBJ2-1, with D possibly matching TRBD2 (5 bases). V was clipped by 6 bases and J by 4 bases, with 13 bases between them. This CDR3 has 14 amino acids. Germline V CDR1 and CDR2: SGHAT, FQDESV (reference sequence). The CDR3 coding sequence is TGTGCCAGCAGTGCGCAGGAGGTTTACAATGAGCAGTTCTTC. Its protein product is CASSAQEVYNEQFF.

The table lists this clonotype with many counts. J is TRBJ1-2 and V is TRBV6-5, with D tentatively TRBD1 (5 bases). V was shortened by 8 bases and J by 7 bases, with 14 bases between the two germline ends. This CDR3 contains 12 residues. The germline gives CDR1 MNHEY, CDR2 SVGAGI. In nucleotides, the CDR3 is TGTGCCAGCTACGGACAACCGGGTGGCTACACCTTC. This encodes CASYGQPGGYTF.

The rearrangement links TRBV6-2 or TRBV6-3 to TRBJ2-7, with D perhaps matching TRBD2 (6 bases). Germline CDR1 is MNHEY and CDR2 is SVGEGT. Trimming removed 2 bases at V and 5 bases at J, with 13 bases between. There are 14 residues in the CDR3. CDR3: CASSYGGWANEQYV. The CDR3 DNA is TGTGCCAGCAGTTACGGAGGGTGGGCGAACGAGCAGTACGTC.

This clonotype was counted only a few times. This chain connects TRBV4-3 to TRBJ2-3; D is perhaps TRBD1 or TRBD2 (5 bases each). Germline CDR1 reads LGHNA; CDR2 reads YSLEER. Deletions cut 5 bases from V and 6 bases from J, with 12 bases between. There are 13 residues in the CDR3. CDR3: CASSTHGADTQYF. CDR3 bases: TGCGCCAGCAGCACCCACGGGGCCGATACGCAGTATTTT.

This rearrangement joins TRBV6-5 to TRBJ2-3; 9 bases align to TRBD1. The CDR3 contains 14 residues. CDR1 MNHEY and CDR2 SVGAGI come from the germline V gene. Trimming took 6 bases from V and 5 from J; bases not matched to a gene: 6. The CDR3 coding sequence is TGTGCCAGCAGAACGGGACAGGGACGAGATACGCAGTATTTT. This translates into CASRTGQGRDTQYF.

This clonotype appeared a few times. CDR3 sequence: CASSLSPGGSQETQYF. In nucleotides, the CDR3 is TGTGCCAGCAGCTTATCTCCGGGGGGCTCCCAAGAGACCCAGTACTTC. V gene TRBV7-3 combines with J gene TRBJ2-5; possible D gene TRBD2, 7 bases. V was shortened by 2 bases and J by 1 base, with 14 bases between the two germline ends. Germline V lookup: CDR1 SGHTA, CDR2 FQGTGA. CDR3 size: 16 residues.